Listed below are T cell receptor beta chains from one sample, sequenced in a study of blood T cell repertoires in COVID-19. Generated by immunoSEQ multiplex PCR, the TCRdb table keeps only in-frame clones and is missing some. This table has roughly 260,000 clones, 82% appearing once. Sequenced material: peripheral blood. These receptors were obtained from a woman aged 18-29 years with acute or convalescent COVID-19. Each CDR3 is given with its conserved first and last residue. The order of the fields is J gene, V gene, CDR3 protein.

J: TRBJ2-1
V: TRBV7-6
CDR3: CASSPRDYYNEQFF

J: TRBJ2-7
V: TRBV7-9
CDR3: CASSLPPGIAGYEQYF

J: TRBJ2-1
V: TRBV10-1
CDR3: CASSLGQGSYNEQFF

J: TRBJ2-5
V: TRBV7-9
CDR3: CASWGLQETQYF

J: TRBJ2-2
V: TRBV18
CDR3: CASSHQGAQNTGELFF

J: TRBJ1-6
V: TRBV7-2
CDR3: CASSLGSSYNSPLHF

J: TRBJ1-1
V: TRBV27
CDR3: CASSLKGAGTEAFF

J: TRBJ2-7
V: TRBV6-5
CDR3: CASSYSAGVVYEQYF

J: TRBJ2-1
V: TRBV19
CDR3: CASTGLAGVRNEQFF

J: TRBJ2-4
V: TRBV29-1
CDR3: CSVGDSNKNIQYF

J: TRBJ1-6
V: TRBV4-2
CDR3: CASSHLGQANSPLHF

J: TRBJ2-1
V: TRBV20-1
CDR3: CSASENRDRVLPDFYNEQFF

J: TRBJ2-7
V: TRBV7-2
CDR3: CASSLTGTGFEQYF

J: TRBJ2-7
V: TRBV3-1/TRBV3-2
CDR3: CASSQGRDSIPYEQYF

J: TRBJ2-5
V: TRBV27
CDR3: CANKSARLETQYF

J: TRBJ2-7
V: TRBV5-1
CDR3: CASSPPPAGGPPYEQYF

J: TRBJ1-1
V: TRBV6-5
CDR3: CVSRRQSYMNTEAFF

J: TRBJ2-3
V: TRBV2
CDR3: CASTEGGGSADTQYF

J: TRBJ2-7
V: TRBV7-9
CDR3: CASSFNPGGPSEQYF

J: TRBJ2-7
V: TRBV28
CDR3: CASSLWTSGNRYEQYF

J: TRBJ2-1
V: TRBV7-6
CDR3: CASSLPYPENEQFF

J: TRBJ2-7
V: TRBV12-3/TRBV12-4
CDR3: CASSLQGAQYF

J: TRBJ2-7
V: TRBV14
CDR3: CASSPVVLGAGHEQYF